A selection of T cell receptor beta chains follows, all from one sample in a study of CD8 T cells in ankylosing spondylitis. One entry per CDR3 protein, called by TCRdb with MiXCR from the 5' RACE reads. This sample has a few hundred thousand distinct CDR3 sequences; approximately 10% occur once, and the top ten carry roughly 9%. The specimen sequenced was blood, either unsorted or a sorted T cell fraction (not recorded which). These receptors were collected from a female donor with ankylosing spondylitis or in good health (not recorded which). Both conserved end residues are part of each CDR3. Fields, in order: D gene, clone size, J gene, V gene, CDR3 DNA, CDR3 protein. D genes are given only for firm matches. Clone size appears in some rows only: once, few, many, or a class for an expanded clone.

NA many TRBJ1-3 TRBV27 TGTGCCAGCAGTTTTACAGGCCCTGGAAACACCATATATTTT CASSFTGPGNTIYF
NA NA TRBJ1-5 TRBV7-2 TGTGCCAGCAGCTTAGGGGGGGGGAGGCTTGATCAGCCCCAGCATTTT CASSLGGGRLDQPQHF
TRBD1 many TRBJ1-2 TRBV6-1 TGTGCCAGCAGTGTCGGACAGGGGGCGAGGGGCTACACCTTC CASSVGQGARGYTF
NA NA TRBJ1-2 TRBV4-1 TGCGCCAGCAGCCAAGATCCCCAGGGCAACTATGGCTACACCTTC CASSQDPQGNYGYTF
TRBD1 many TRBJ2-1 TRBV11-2 TGTGCCAGCAGATTTCTACAGGGGGCAGGAGAGCAGTTCTTC CASRFLQGAGEQFF
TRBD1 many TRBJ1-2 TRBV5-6 TGTGCCAGCAGCACCGGACAGGGCAGCTATGGCTACACCTTC CASSTGQGSYGYTF
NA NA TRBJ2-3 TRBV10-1 TGCGCCAGCAGTGAGTCGAATACGAGCGGAGATACAGATACGCAGTATTTT CASSESNTSGDTDTQYF
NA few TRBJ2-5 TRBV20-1 TGCAGTGCTAGCCGGGACATTCCCCAAGAGACCCAGTACTTC CSASRDIPQETQYF
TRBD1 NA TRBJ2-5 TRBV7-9 TGTGCCAGCAGCACTCCGGGACAGGGGCAAGAGACCCAGTACTTC CASSTPGQGQETQYF
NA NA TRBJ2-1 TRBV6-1 TGTGCCAGCACCGCCCCGGGCGCCTACAATGAGCAGTTCTTC CASTAPGAYNEQFF
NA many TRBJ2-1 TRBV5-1 TGCGCCAGCCTCGTAGACTTAGGTCACAATGAGCAGTTCTTC CASLVDLGHNEQFF
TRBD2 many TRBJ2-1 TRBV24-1 TGTGCCACCAGTGATTTGAGCGGGAGCACGAACAATGAGCAGTTCTTC CATSDLSGSTNNEQFF
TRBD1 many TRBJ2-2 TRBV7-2 TGTGCCAGCAGCCTGTCGACAGGGAGTGGCGGGGAGCTGTTTTTT CASSLSTGSGGELFF
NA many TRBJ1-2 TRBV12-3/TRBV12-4 TGTGCCAGCAGTTTAGGGTGGCCCAACTATGGCTACACCTTC CASSLGWPNYGYTF
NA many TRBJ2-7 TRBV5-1 TGCGCCAGCAGCTTACAGAGCAGCTCCTACGAGCAGTACTTC CASSLQSSSYEQYF
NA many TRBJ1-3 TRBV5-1 TGCGCCAGCAGCTTCCTGGGGGGAACCTCTGGAAACACCATATATTTT CASSFLGGTSGNTIYF
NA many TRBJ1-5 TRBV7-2 TGTGCCAGCAGCTTAAGGGACGGTAGCAATCAGCCCCAGCATTTT CASSLRDGSNQPQHF
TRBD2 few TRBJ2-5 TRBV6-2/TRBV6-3 TGTGCCAGCAGTTACTCGAAACTAGCGGACCAAGAGACCCAGTACTTC CASSYSKLADQETQYF
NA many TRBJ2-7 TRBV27 TGTGCCAGCAGTTTACCCGGGCATGGCACCGAGCAGTACTTC CASSLPGHGTEQYF
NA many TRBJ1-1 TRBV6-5 TGTGCCAGCAACGCGGGAGTCGGAAAAGCTTTCTTT CASNAGVGKAFF
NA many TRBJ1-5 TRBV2 TGTGCCAGCAGCCAGGCCCCTGGTAATCAGCCCCAGCATTTT CASSQAPGNQPQHF
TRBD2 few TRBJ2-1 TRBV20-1 TGCAGTGCTACTCCCCCTCGGGGACTAGCGGGAACGGACAATGAGCAGTTCTTC CSATPPRGLAGTDNEQFF
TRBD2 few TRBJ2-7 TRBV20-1 TGCAGTGCAAAAAGCGGGAGGCTCCCGTACGAGCAGTACTTC CSAKSGRLPYEQYF
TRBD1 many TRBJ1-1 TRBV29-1 TGCAGCGTTGTTCACAGGGGATGGAACACTGAAGCTTTCTTT CSVVHRGWNTEAFF
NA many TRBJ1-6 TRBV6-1 TGTGCCAGCAGCTCGGACCAGAGCTCCTATAATTCACCCCTCCACTTT CASSSDQSSYNSPLHF
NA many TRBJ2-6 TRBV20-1 TGCAGTGCTACCGGGACCCTGATCTCTGGGGCCAACGTCCTGACTTTC CSATGTLISGANVLTF
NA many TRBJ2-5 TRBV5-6 TGTGCCAGCAGCTTGAGGAGCGGGGAGACCCAGTACTTC CASSLRSGETQYF
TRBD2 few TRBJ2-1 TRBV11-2 TGTGCCAGCAGCTTTAGCGGGAGGCCCGACAATGAGCAGTTCTTC CASSFSGRPDNEQFF
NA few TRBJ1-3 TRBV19 TGTGCCCCGAGAAGGGTCAGGGATGACTCTGGAAACACCATATATTTT CAPRRVRDDSGNTIYF
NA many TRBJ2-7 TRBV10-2 TGCGCCAGCAGTGAATATCTAGGGGCCGGCTACTACGAGCAGTACTTC CASSEYLGAGYYEQYF
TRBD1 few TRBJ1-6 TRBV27 TGTGCCAGCAGTCCCGACAGGGCGTCGTTTTCACCCCTCCACTTT CASSPDRASFSPLHF
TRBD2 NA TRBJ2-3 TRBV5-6 TGTGCCAGCAGGCGGGGGGGATTGGATACGCAGTATTTT CASRRGGLDTQYF
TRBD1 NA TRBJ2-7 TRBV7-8 TGTGCCAGCAGCTTAGGGACAGGGATGGGCGAGCAGTACTTC CASSLGTGMGEQYF
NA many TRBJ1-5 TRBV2 TGTGCCAGCAGTGTGGCAAAACAGAATCAGCCCCAGCATTTT CASSVAKQNQPQHF
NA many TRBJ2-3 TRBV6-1 TGTGCCAGCAGCCAACGGGATAGCACAGATACGCAGTATTTT CASSQRDSTDTQYF
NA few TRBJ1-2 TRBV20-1 TGCAGTGCTAGGGTCGGGGACTATGGCTACACCTTC CSARVGDYGYTF
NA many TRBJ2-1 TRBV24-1 TGTGCCACCAGTGATTCATTAGTCAATGAGCAGTTCTTC CATSDSLVNEQFF
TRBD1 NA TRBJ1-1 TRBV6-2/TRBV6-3 TGTGCCAGTTTCCGGGACAGGAACACTGAAGCTTTCTTT CASFRDRNTEAFF
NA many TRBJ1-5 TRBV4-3 TGCGCCAGCAGCCAAGTTGGACATAATCAGCCCCAGCATTTT CASSQVGHNQPQHF
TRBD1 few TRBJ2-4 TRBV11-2 TGTGCCAGCAGCCTTTTCGGGACAGGCCTTGCCAAAAACATTCAGTACTTC CASSLFGTGLAKNIQYF
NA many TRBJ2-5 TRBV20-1 TGCAGTGCTAGTGCGGGGAGACAAGAGACCCAGTACTTC CSASAGRQETQYF
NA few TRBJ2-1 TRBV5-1 TGCGCCAGCAGCCCTGAGGGCGGGAACTCCTACAATGAGCAGTTCTTC CASSPEGGNSYNEQFF
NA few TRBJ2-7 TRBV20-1 TGCAGTGCTTTACACCCGGCCGAGAGCTCCTACGAGCAGTACTTC CSALHPAESSYEQYF
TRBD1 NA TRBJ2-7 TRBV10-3 TGTGCCACCCGGACAGGGGGCTGGGAGCAGTACTTC CATRTGGWEQYF
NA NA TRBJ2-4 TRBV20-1 TGCAGTGCGAACATCGCCCGTTCCCCCAAAAACATTCAGTACTTC CSANIARSPKNIQYF
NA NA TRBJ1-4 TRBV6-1 TGTGCCAGCAGTCGTGACAAGCTTGGGGAAAAACTGTTTTTT CASSRDKLGEKLFF
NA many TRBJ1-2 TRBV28 TGTGCCAGCAGTTTATCTGTGGGGGAAAGGGGCTACACCTTC CASSLSVGERGYTF
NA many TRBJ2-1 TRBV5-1 TGCGCCAGCAGCTTGGCCTGGGGAACTTGGAGCTCCTACAATGAGCAGTTCTTC CASSLAWGTWSSYNEQFF
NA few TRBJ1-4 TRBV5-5 TGTGCCAGCAGCTCTCCCGTCCTCGGGGAAAAACTGTTTTTT CASSSPVLGEKLFF
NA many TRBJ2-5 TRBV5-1 TGCGCCAGCAGCTACAGGGATGGTGAGACCCAGTACTTC CASSYRDGETQYF
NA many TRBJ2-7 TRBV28 TGTGCCAGCAGTTCCTACTTACCTAGCTCCTACGAGCAGTACTTC CASSSYLPSSYEQYF
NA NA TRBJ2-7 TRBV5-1 TGCGCCAGCAGCCCGGACACTCCCTACGAGCAGTACTTC CASSPDTPYEQYF
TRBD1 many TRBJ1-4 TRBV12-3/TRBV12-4 TGTGCCAGCAGTTTATGGGACAGGGATGAAAAACTGTTTTTT CASSLWDRDEKLFF
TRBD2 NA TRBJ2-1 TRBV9 TGTGCCAGCAGCGTAGAGATGGCGGGGGGAGGTGAGCAGTTCTTC CASSVEMAGGGEQFF